This T cell receptor (beta chain) originates from a study of blood T cell repertoires in COVID-19. For the study at large: Among Cohort 3 donors, those recovered had two negative PCRs, clearance, or symptom resolution. PBMCs, B-cell-depleted T cells, or T cells were the source of the cDNA or gDNA that made up the material.

Those enrolled, adults aged roughly 18 to 89 years, came from roughly 23 US areas. The CDR3 is made up of 15 amino acids. J lost 4 bases, V lost 4 bases, and 10 bases had no gene match. Per the germline V gene, CDR1 is LGHDT and CDR2 is YNNKEL (reference sequence). Authors' processing steps: Quantification of nucleated cells was approximated via reference gene primer amplification. Here immunoSEQ multiplex PCR was the method, and the copy in TCRdb shows in-frame clones only, minus some. That table supplies the V and J calls and clone size; D and trimming were determined from the DNA. The data hold a few hundred thousand clones, with roughly 91% observed a single time.

The sample consisted of PBMCs or T cells enriched from blood (not recorded which). The receptor's source is a woman between 55 and 75 years old in a cohort exposed to, infected with or recovered from COVID-19 (not recorded which). V and J are TRBV3-1 (or the pseudogene TRBV3-2) and TRBJ2-7; 7 bases line up with TRBD2. As DNA, the CDR3 is TGTGCCAGCAGCCTCTTTCTGGCGGGAGATTACGAGCAGTACTTC. It codes for CASSLFLAGDYEQYF.